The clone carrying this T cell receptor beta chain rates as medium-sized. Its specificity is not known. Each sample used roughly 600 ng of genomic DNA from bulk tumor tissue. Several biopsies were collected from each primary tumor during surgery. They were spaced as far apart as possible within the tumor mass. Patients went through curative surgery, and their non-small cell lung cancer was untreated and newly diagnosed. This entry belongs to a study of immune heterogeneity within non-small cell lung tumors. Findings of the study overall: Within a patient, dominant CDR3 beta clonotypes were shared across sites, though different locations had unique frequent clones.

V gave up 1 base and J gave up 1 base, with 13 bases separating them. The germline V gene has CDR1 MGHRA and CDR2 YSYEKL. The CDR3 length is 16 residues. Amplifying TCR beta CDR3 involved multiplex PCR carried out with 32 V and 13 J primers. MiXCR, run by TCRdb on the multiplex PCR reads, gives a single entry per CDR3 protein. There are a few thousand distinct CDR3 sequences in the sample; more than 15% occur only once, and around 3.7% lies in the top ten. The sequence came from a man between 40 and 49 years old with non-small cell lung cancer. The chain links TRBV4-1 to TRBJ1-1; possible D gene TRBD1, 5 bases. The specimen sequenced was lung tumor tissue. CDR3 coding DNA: TGCGCCAGCAGCCAAGTCTGGCAGGGCCGGAACACTGAAGCTTTCTTT. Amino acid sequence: CASSQVWQGRNTEAFF.